The clone carrying this T cell receptor (beta chain) occurred once. These data belong to a study of shared T cell receptors in the human thymus. Only in-frame clones appear in the TCRdb table, and some are missing; sequencing was by immunoSEQ multiplex PCR. The table has about 660,000 clones, 70% to 90% seen once. CDR3 length equals 12 residues. The V end lost 5 bases, the J end lost 5 bases, and 8 bases lay between the germline ends. Germline V gene sequence: CDR1 MNHNY, CDR2 SVGAGI (reference sequence). The data also belong to a second study, concerning human thymus T cells. Per that paper: Thymic material originated from resections removed in the course of corrective heart surgery. Thymic as well as blood repertoires seemed to favor certain V and J genes unevenly.

The sample consisted of thymocytes. The TCR sequence derives from a boy younger than two with a congenital heart defect. This chain connects TRBV6-6 to TRBJ2-3, with D possibly matching TRBD2 (5 bases). CDR3 nucleotides: TGTGCCAGCAGTCGGACTTTAGATACGCAGTATTTT. This sequence encodes CASSRTLDTQYF.